The 27 T cell receptor beta chains in this list originate from one sample, sequenced in a study of T cells in Graves' hyperthyroidism and ophthalmopathy. Regions amplified from RNA transcripts were the TCR beta CDR3 regions. The HTBI primer set served for first-round RT-PCR of the TCR CDR3. TCRdb re-analysed the multiplex PCR reads in MiXCR, keeping a single row per CDR3 protein. The sample has approximately 700,000 distinct CDR3 sequences; 45% are singletons. Sequenced sample: peripheral blood or thyroid tissue (not recorded which). The receptors derive from an adult man with Graves' disease, either hyperthyroidism or ophthalmopathy (not recorded which).

At least ten counts were recorded for this clonotype. This chain links TRBV2 with TRBJ1-6, with D perhaps TRBD1 (5 bases). Trimming took off 4 bases at V and 7 bases at J, with 8 bases between the two ends. This CDR3 comprises 13 residues. From germline, CDR1 is SNHLY and CDR2 FYNNEI. This CDR3 is CASSGDGNSPLHF. For the CDR3, the DNA is TGTGCCAGCAGTGGGGACGGGAATTCACCCCTCCACTTT.

Comment on this clonotype: A junction end diverges from the germline sequence, so it may reflect a read error. The chain combines TRBV19 with TRBJ1-4; perhaps TRBD1 as D (5 bases). Germline V gene lookup returns CDR1 LNHDA and CDR2 SQIVND (reference sequence). This CDR3 comprises 14 residues. The DNA for the CDR3 is TGTGCCAGTAACGACGGGGGATTTAATGAAAGACTGTTTTTT. Its translation is CASNDGGFNERLFF.

V usage is TRBV15 and J usage is TRBJ2-6; D gene unclear. Trimming shortened V by 2 bases and J by 1 base, and 3 bases separated the two germline ends. Looked up from germline, CDR1 is LNHNV and CDR2 is YYDKDF (reference sequence). The CDR3 loop spans 14 amino acids. For the CDR3, the DNA is TGTGCCACCAGCAGACCATCTGGGGCCAACGTCCTGACTTTC. Its translation is CATSRPSGANVLTF.

The chain employs TRBV19 and TRBJ1-5; 9 bases fit TRBD1. This CDR3 comprises 12 residues. Germline V CDR1 and CDR2: LNHDA, SQIVND (reference sequence). The J segment lost 7 bases and the V segment lost 7 bases, leaving 2 bases of the junction unmatched. CDR3 protein: CASTDRGQPQHF. CDR3 DNA: TGTGCCAGTACCGACAGGGGGCAGCCCCAGCATTTT.

The rearrangement uses TRBV2 and TRBJ2-7; perhaps TRBD2 as D (5 bases). Trimming stripped 6 bases from V and 5 bases from J, with 17 bases between. The CDR3 has 14 amino acids. Germline lookup yields CDR1 SNHLY and CDR2 FYNNEI. The CDR3 bases are TGTGCCAGCAGCCCCCCGGTCGCGCGGGACGAGCAGTACTTC. This sequence encodes CASSPPVARDEQYF.

About this clonotype itself: A much larger clone lies a single base off, so this may be a read error. The chain combines TRBV10-3 with TRBJ1-1; a weak D match, TRBD1 (6 bases). In germline, CDR1 is ENHRY, CDR2 SYGVKD. The V gene lost 6 bases and the J gene lost 3 bases, with 20 bases spanning the gap. The CDR3 consists of 16 residues. CDR3 protein: CAIRPSAGKGDTEAFF. The CDR3 DNA reads as TGTGCCATCAGACCGTCGGCAGGGAAGGGGGACACTGAAGCTTTCTTT.

The chain links TRBV12-3 or TRBV12-4 to TRBJ1-2; TRBD1 is a possible D gene (5 bases). The CDR3 runs 15 residues. Trimming took off 2 bases at V and 7 bases at J, with 17 bases between the two ends. CDR3 coding DNA: TGTGCCAGCAGTTTACGCCGAGCAGGGACGGGTGGCTACACCTTC. Its translation is CASSLRRAGTGGYTF.

The rearrangement uses TRBV24-1 and TRBJ2-2; D not resolved. V was cut by 4 bases and J by 2 bases, with 4 bases left in between. The germline V gene encodes CDR1 KGHDR and CDR2 SFDVKD. The CDR3 contains 13 residues. DNA for the CDR3: TGTGCCACCAGTGAACAAAACACCGGGGAGCTGTTTTTT. Translating gives CATSEQNTGELFF.

CDR3 sequence reads: CATFAQGMQPQHF. The CDR3 nucleotides are TGTGCCACCTTCGCCCAGGGGATGCAGCCCCAGCATTTT. The V and J genes are TRBV10-3 and TRBJ1-5; possibly TRBD1 for D (6 bases). The CDR3 has 13 amino acids. Trimming left V 10 bases short and J 7 bases short, with 17 bases between. Germline V gives CDR1 ENHRY, CDR2 SYGVKD.

As concerns this clonotype: A read error may account for a junction end that differs from germline. The gene calls are TRBV14 and TRBJ2-7, with 10 bases lining up with TRBD2. The CDR3 sequence is 15 residues long. From germline, CDR1 is SGHDN and CDR2 FVKESK. The CDR3 DNA is TGTGCCAACAGCCGAACTAGCGGGGCTTCCTACGAGCAGTACTTC. It specifies CANSRTSGASYEQYF. Drawing the rest from reference TRBV14 and TRBJ2-7, the complete variable domain is EAGVTQFPSHSVIEKGQTVTLRCDPISGHDNLYWYRRVMGKEIKFLLHFVKESKQDESGMPNNRFLAERTGGTYSTLKVQPAELEDSGVYFCANSRTSGASYEQYFGPGTRLTVT.

This clonotype appeared many times. This chain links TRBV7-9 with TRBJ2-5, with 9 bases that match TRBD2. Trimming removed 5 bases from V and 4 bases from J; junction bases left unmatched: 14. Germline CDR1 SEHNR, CDR2 FQNEAQ (reference sequence). The CDR3 loop spans 17 amino acids. CDR3 bases: TGTGCCAGCAGCCAAGTGCTAGCGGGATTCACTGGAGAGACCCAGTACTTC. Translating it yields CASSQVLAGFTGETQYF.

The chain uses TRBV11-2 and TRBJ1-6; D is unresolved. Germline CDR1 reads SGHAT; CDR2 reads FQNNGV. Trimming stripped 3 bases from V and 10 bases from J, with 13 bases between. This CDR3 contains 14 residues. CDR3 bases: TGTGCCAGCAGCTTGTATAGGGTTGGCTCACCCCTCCACTTT. As protein: CASSLYRVGSPLHF.

About this clonotype itself: The junction does not match germline at one end; this may be a read error. Here the CDR3 DNA reads TGTGCCACCAGTGGGGCAGGGGGCGCGTACGAGCAGTACTTC. It translates to CATSGAGGAYEQYF. The chain joins TRBV2 to TRBJ2-7, with 8 bases lining up with TRBD1. Germline assignment: CDR1 SNHLY and CDR2 FYNNEI. This CDR3 contains 14 residues.

This rearrangement joins TRBV6-5 to TRBJ2-5; TRBD1 matches at 9 bases. Germline V CDR1 and CDR2: MNHEY, SVGAGI. V lost 6 bases to trimming and J lost 2 bases; unmatched junction nucleotides: 7. The CDR3 sequence is 15 residues long. CDR3: CASSVKDRGQETQYF. CDR3 sequence (DNA): TGTGCCAGCAGCGTCAAGGACAGGGGTCAAGAGACCCAGTACTTC.

This chain joins TRBV29-1 and TRBJ1-1, with D perhaps matching TRBD1 (5 bases). The V gene's germline CDR1 is SQVTM and CDR2 ANQGSEA. Trimming cost V 6 bases and J 3 bases, with 14 bases left between them. The CDR3 is 13 amino acids. The CDR3 is CSVGPGWDTEAFF. In nucleotides, the CDR3 is TGCAGCGTAGGGCCAGGGTGGGACACTGAAGCTTTCTTT.

This clonotype was recorded at least ten times. The chain uses TRBV7-3 and TRBJ2-7; D is perhaps TRBD1 or TRBD2 (8 bases each). Germline CDR1 SGHTA, CDR2 FQGTGA. V was pared by 5 bases and J by 3 bases, with 17 bases between. CDR3 size: 15 residues. CDR3 in DNA: TGTGCCAGCAGCCAGGGGGCGGGGGGCAACTACGAGCAGTACTTC. Amino acids: CASSQGAGGNYEQYF.

This clonotype is a singleton in its sample. This chain links TRBV7-3 with TRBJ2-7; D is undetermined. V was clipped by 5 bases and J by 2 bases, with 16 bases between them. There are 15 residues in the CDR3. Per the germline V gene, CDR1 is SGHTA and CDR2 is FQGTGA. The CDR3 sequence is CASSHFSTATYEQYF. As DNA, the CDR3 is TGTGCCAGCAGCCATTTCTCCACAGCAACCTACGAGCAGTACTTC.

At least ten counts were recorded for this clonotype. V gene TRBV15 combines with J gene TRBJ1-5, with TRBD1 as a possible D gene (6 bases). V was clipped by 10 bases and J by 2 bases, with 15 bases between them. Germline V CDR1 and CDR2: LNHNV, YYDKDF (reference sequence). The CDR3 has 14 residues. The CDR3 here is CASEGGEGNQPQHF. CDR3 coding DNA: TGTGCCAGCGAGGGGGGTGAAGGCAATCAGCCCCAGCATTTT.

Ten or more counts support this clonotype. The chain recombines TRBV24-1 with TRBJ2-5; D is undetermined. Per the germline V gene, CDR1 is KGHDR and CDR2 is SFDVKD. This CDR3 has 11 amino acids. V was pared by 5 bases and J by 5 bases, with 5 bases between. CDR3 sequence reads: CATSAAETQYF. In DNA, the CDR3 is TGTGCCACCAGTGCTGCGGAGACCCAGTACTTC.

The CDR3 is CASSLFSGDNEKLFF. The CDR3 bases are TGCGCCAGCAGCTTGTTTTCAGGAGACAATGAAAAACTGTTTTTT. The rearrangement links TRBV5-1 to TRBJ1-4; D is uncertain. This CDR3 has 15 amino acids. From germline, CDR1 is SGHRS and CDR2 YFSETQ. Trimming took off 1 base at V and 5 bases at J, with 12 bases between the two ends.

This clonotype was detected a few times. The V call is TRBV4-1, the J call TRBJ1-5; no clear D. The CDR3 is 16 amino acids. Germline V gives CDR1 MGHRA, CDR2 YSYEKL. Deletions cut 4 bases from V and 6 bases from J, with 19 bases between. In DNA form, the CDR3 reads TGCGCCAGCAGCCCGATCGGTACACTTCAGGCTCAGCCCCAGCATTTT. Amino acid sequence: CASSPIGTLQAQPQHF.

This clonotype has just a few counts. This chain uses TRBV4-1 with TRBJ1-1; maybe TRBD1 (6 bases). CDR1 and CDR2 (germline): MGHRA, YSYEKL. V dropped 8 bases and J dropped 4 bases, with 17 bases sitting between them. CDR3 length: 14 residues. The CDR3 region is CASGVVQGSTEAFF. For the CDR3, the DNA is TGCGCCAGCGGGGTAGTACAGGGAAGCACTGAAGCTTTCTTT.

This clonotype was counted between two and nine times. This chain links TRBV6-1 with TRBJ1-4; unclear D gene. The germline V gene encodes CDR1 MNHNS and CDR2 SASEGT. V was clipped by 4 bases and J by 7 bases, with 16 bases between them. The CDR3 consists of 15 residues. CDR3 sequence: CASSVINPLREKLFF. The CDR3 region has the DNA TGTGCCAGCAGTGTCATCAATCCCCTTCGTGAAAAACTGTTTTTT.

The chain uses TRBV7-2 and TRBJ1-5; D is unresolved. CDR1 is SGHTA, CDR2 FQGNSA, per germline. V gave up 1 base and J gave up 3 bases, with 10 bases separating them. The CDR3 sequence is 15 residues long. The CDR3 region has the DNA TGTGCCAGCAGCTTAGAGGTGCTCTACAATCAGCCCCAGCATTTT. This sequence encodes CASSLEVLYNQPQHF.

Only a few counts were recorded for this clonotype. The chain recombines TRBV20-1 with TRBJ2-5, with 12 nucleotides matching TRBD1. This CDR3 spans 18 amino acids. CDR1 is DFQATT and CDR2 is SNEGSKA in the germline V gene (reference sequence). V shed 1 base and J 5 bases; nucleotides not matched to a gene: 14. The chain's CDR3 is CSARGAPAGTGGRETQYF. For the CDR3, the DNA is TGCAGTGCTAGAGGGGCCCCAGCCGGGACAGGGGGCCGGGAGACCCAGTACTTC.

This clonotype appeared a single time. The V and J genes are TRBV20-1 and TRBJ1-5; a weak D match, TRBD1 (5 bases). With 5 bases removed from V and 4 bases from J, the gap between germline ends came to 15 bases. Looked up from germline, CDR1 is DFQATT and CDR2 is SNEGSKA (reference sequence). The CDR3 is 14 amino acids. The CDR3 coding sequence is TGCAGTGCTGCCTTGGGACCGATGAATCAGCCCCAGCATTTT. It codes for CSAALGPMNQPQHF.

This clonotype was recorded many times. The junction departs from the called germline gene at one end, perhaps through a read error. The chain joins TRBV7-9 to TRBJ1-1, with D hard to call. This CDR3 has 14 residues. Germline V gene lookup returns CDR1 SEHNR and CDR2 FQNEAQ (reference sequence). The CDR3 is CASSLVGLNTEAFF. The CDR3 nucleotides read TGCGCCAGCAGCTTGGTTGGGTTGAACACTGAAGCTTTCTTT.